This entry features one T cell receptor beta chain sequence. Its cognate antigen is unknown. The source of the sample is a study of radiation and T cells in renal cell carcinoma. The study, taken as a whole, reports: Dominant CDR3 motifs were more common in irradiated tumors than controls. Only small tumor regions of about 0.97 g were sampled. No pretreatment tumor biopsies were available for baseline clonotypes.

Clones were sequenced by immunoSEQ multiplex PCR, and TCRdb holds only the in-frame ones, with some missing. The table shows roughly 9,300 clones, with roughly 60% occurring only once. Treatment specified: 15 Gy SBRT to primary tumor, nephrectomy 4 weeks later. Nephrectomy followed 15 Gy stereotactic body radiation by 4 weeks. The specimen comprised tumor tissue, sampled from a patient whose treatment included radiotherapy and nephrectomy. The source of this sequence is a woman in her fifties or sixties with renal cell carcinoma.

The CDR3 bases are TGCGCCAGCACAGATCTTAGCGGTACAGATACGCAGTATTTT. It is translated as CASTDLSGTDTQYF. The chain combines TRBV5-1 with TRBJ2-3; tentative D call: TRBD2 (6 bases). The CDR3 spans 14 residues. Germline-derived CDR1 and CDR2 are SGHRS and YFSETQ. The germline V and J ends were trimmed by 6 bases and 3 bases, with 14 bases remaining between them.